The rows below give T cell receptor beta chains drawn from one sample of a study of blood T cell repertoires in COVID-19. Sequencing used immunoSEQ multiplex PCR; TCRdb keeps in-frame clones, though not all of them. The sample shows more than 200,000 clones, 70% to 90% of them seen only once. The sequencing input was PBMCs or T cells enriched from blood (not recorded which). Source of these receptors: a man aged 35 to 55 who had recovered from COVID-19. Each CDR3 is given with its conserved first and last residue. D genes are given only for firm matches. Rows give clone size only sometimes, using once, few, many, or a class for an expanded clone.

CDR3nt: TGTGCCAGCAGCCGCCGACCGGGCACTGAAGCTTTCTTT
CDR3aa: CASSRRPGTEAFF
v_gene: TRBV11-3
d_gene: .
abundance: .
j_gene: TRBJ1-1

CDR3nt: TGTGCCACCAGTGATCCGATCGGTCCCCAAGAGACCCAGTACTTC
CDR3aa: CATSDPIGPQETQYF
v_gene: TRBV24-1
d_gene: .
abundance: .
j_gene: TRBJ2-5

CDR3nt: TGTGCCAGCTCCCGGGTCTCTATTTCACCCCTCCACTTT
CDR3aa: CASSRVSISPLHF
v_gene: TRBV7-9
d_gene: .
abundance: .
j_gene: TRBJ1-6

CDR3nt: TGTGCCAGCAGCTTACTCGAGGAAAAACTGTTTTTT
CDR3aa: CASSLLEEKLFF
v_gene: TRBV7-6
d_gene: .
abundance: once
j_gene: TRBJ1-4

CDR3nt: TGTGCCAGCAGCTCTGGACTAGCGGCCGACCAAGAGACCCAGTACTTC
CDR3aa: CASSSGLAADQETQYF
v_gene: TRBV5-4
d_gene: TRBD2
abundance: once
j_gene: TRBJ2-5

CDR3nt: TGTGCCAGCACCCAGATGGGACAGGGGGACACTGAAGCTTTCTTT
CDR3aa: CASTQMGQGDTEAFF
v_gene: TRBV3-1/TRBV3-2
d_gene: TRBD1
abundance: .
j_gene: TRBJ1-1

CDR3nt: TGTGCCAGCCAAAAAAGAACCCCTCGGGAAAAACTGTTTTTT
CDR3aa: CASQKRTPREKLFF
v_gene: TRBV28
d_gene: .
abundance: .
j_gene: TRBJ1-4

CDR3nt: TGCGCCAGCTTCCTCACGTGGACAGGGGGAGGGACTGAAGCTTTCTTT
CDR3aa: CASFLTWTGGGTEAFF
v_gene: TRBV5-1
d_gene: TRBD1
abundance: .
j_gene: TRBJ1-1

CDR3nt: TGTGCCAGCTCACCGACACCCGACAGAGACTATGGCTACACCTTC
CDR3aa: CASSPTPDRDYGYTF
v_gene: TRBV18
d_gene: .
abundance: .
j_gene: TRBJ1-2

CDR3nt: TGTGCCAGCAGTCACGTTTACGGACCGGGAGACTATGGCTACACCTTC
CDR3aa: CASSHVYGPGDYGYTF
v_gene: TRBV27
d_gene: .
abundance: .
j_gene: TRBJ1-2

CDR3nt: TGTGCCAGCAGCTTGGCGCGACAGGGAAACTATGGCTACACCTTC
CDR3aa: CASSLARQGNYGYTF
v_gene: TRBV5-4
d_gene: TRBD1
abundance: .
j_gene: TRBJ1-2

CDR3nt: TGCGCCAGCAGCCGGACAGGGGTGGGCTACGAGCAGTACTTC
CDR3aa: CASSRTGVGYEQYF
v_gene: TRBV4-1
d_gene: TRBD1
abundance: .
j_gene: TRBJ2-7

CDR3nt: TGTGCCAGCAGCCTTGAGGCAGGGGGGACCTATGGCTACACCTTC
CDR3aa: CASSLEAGGTYGYTF
v_gene: TRBV3-1/TRBV3-2
d_gene: TRBD1
abundance: .
j_gene: TRBJ1-2

CDR3nt: TGTGCCTGGAGTGTCGAGATTCTTCGGGGCTACACCTTC
CDR3aa: CAWSVEILRGYTF
v_gene: TRBV30
d_gene: .
abundance: .
j_gene: TRBJ1-2

CDR3nt: TGTGCCTGGGAAGCAAGAGGGGAGGTGGGGGCCAACGTCCTGACTTTC
CDR3aa: CAWEARGEVGANVLTF
v_gene: TRBV30
d_gene: .
abundance: .
j_gene: TRBJ2-6

CDR3nt: TGTGCCAGCAGCCCGACTTCCGGAGGGACCACTGAAGCTTTCTTT
CDR3aa: CASSPTSGGTTEAFF
v_gene: TRBV11-3
d_gene: .
abundance: .
j_gene: TRBJ1-1

CDR3nt: TGTGCCAGCAGTGACGGACTGAACGGGGAGCTGTTTTTT
CDR3aa: CASSDGLNGELFF
v_gene: TRBV2
d_gene: .
abundance: .
j_gene: TRBJ2-2

CDR3nt: TGTGCCAGTGGACAGCCTAATTCACCCCTCCACTTT
CDR3aa: CASGQPNSPLHF
v_gene: TRBV27
d_gene: .
abundance: .
j_gene: TRBJ1-6

CDR3nt: TGTGCCACCTCTAGCGCACACGGGGTTTACAATGAGCAGTTCTTC
CDR3aa: CATSSAHGVYNEQFF
v_gene: TRBV24-1
d_gene: .
abundance: .
j_gene: TRBJ2-1

CDR3nt: TGTGCCAGCTCAGCGAGAGACAGGGAGGGCTACACCTTC
CDR3aa: CASSARDREGYTF
v_gene: TRBV18
d_gene: TRBD1
abundance: .
j_gene: TRBJ1-2

CDR3nt: TGTGCCAGCAGCTTAGCCCCGCGGGGGTCCCAAGAGACCCAGTACTTC
CDR3aa: CASSLAPRGSQETQYF
v_gene: TRBV7-2
d_gene: TRBD2
abundance: .
j_gene: TRBJ2-5

CDR3nt: TGCGCCAGCAGCTTTATCCGGGAGGCCATCGGCGGGGAGCTGTTTTTT
CDR3aa: CASSFIREAIGGELFF
v_gene: TRBV5-1
d_gene: TRBD2
abundance: .
j_gene: TRBJ2-2

CDR3nt: TGTGCCAGCAGTAACTCGGTAGCTAGCAATCAGCCCCAGCATTTT
CDR3aa: CASSNSVASNQPQHF
v_gene: TRBV27
d_gene: .
abundance: .
j_gene: TRBJ1-5

CDR3nt: TGTGCCAGCAGCAGTAGCGGGAGCTCCTACAATGAGCAGTTCTTC
CDR3aa: CASSSSGSSYNEQFF
v_gene: TRBV11-3
d_gene: TRBD2
abundance: .
j_gene: TRBJ2-1

CDR3nt: TGTGCCAGCAGTTTAGCGGACTGGACTGAAGCTTTCTTT
CDR3aa: CASSLADWTEAFF
v_gene: TRBV12-3/TRBV12-4
d_gene: .
abundance: .
j_gene: TRBJ1-1

CDR3nt: TGCGCCAGCAGCCAGTTCACAGGGATCCTTAATGAAAAACTGTTTTTT
CDR3aa: CASSQFTGILNEKLFF
v_gene: TRBV4-1
d_gene: .
abundance: .
j_gene: TRBJ1-4

CDR3nt: TGTGCCAGCAGGACTACAGGGGGCGCACAGTATGGCTACACCTTC
CDR3aa: CASRTTGGAQYGYTF
v_gene: TRBV28
d_gene: TRBD1
abundance: .
j_gene: TRBJ1-2